This TCR beta chain was sequenced during a study of cytomegalovirus exposure and HLA in healthy donors. At the level of the study: In a previous analysis, about 100 million unique TCR beta sequences were found from some 180 million T cells. Caucasian-associated ancestry cluster membership applied to about four fifths of about 370 genotyped donors.

On this clone: Its specificity is not known.

General study results and limits: Using the classifier, cytomegalovirus status was reportedly diagnosed with high specificity and sensitivity. The authors judged a highly shared variant cluster likely a sequencing artifact.

Germline lookup yields CDR1 SGHDT and CDR2 YYEEEE. The CDR3 spans 15 residues. V lost 4 bases and J 2 bases, leaving 12 bases between the germline ends. It was with 60 Vbeta and 13 Jbeta primers that the PCR ran. Assay used: immunoSEQ multiplex PCR; TCRdb lists only in-frame clones, some missing. Here the sample spans 100,000 to 150,000 clones, 75% being singletons. The specimen was PBMCs. The TCR sequence derives from a woman in her forties or fifties in good health and CMV-seronegative. The chain joins TRBV5-6 to TRBJ1-4; perhaps TRBD1 as D (6 bases). CDR3 protein: CASSPQGSTNEKLFF. DNA of the CDR3: TGTGCCAGCAGCCCCCAGGGGTCTACTAATGAAAAACTGTTTTTT.